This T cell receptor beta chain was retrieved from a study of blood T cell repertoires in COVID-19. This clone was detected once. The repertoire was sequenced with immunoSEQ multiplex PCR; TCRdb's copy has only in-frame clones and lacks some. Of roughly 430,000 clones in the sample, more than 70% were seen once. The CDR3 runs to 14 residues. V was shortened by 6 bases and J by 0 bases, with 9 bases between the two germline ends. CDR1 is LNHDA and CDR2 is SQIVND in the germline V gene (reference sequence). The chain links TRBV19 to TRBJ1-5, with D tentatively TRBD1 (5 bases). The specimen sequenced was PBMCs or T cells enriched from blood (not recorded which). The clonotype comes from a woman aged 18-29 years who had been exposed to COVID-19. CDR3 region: CASRGDFSNQPQHF. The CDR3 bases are TGTGCCAGTAGGGGGGACTTTAGCAATCAGCCCCAGCATTTT.